These T cell receptor beta chains were read from a single sample in a study of T cells in Graves' hyperthyroidism and ophthalmopathy. TCRdb recomputed calls from the multiplex PCR reads with MiXCR, one row per CDR3 protein. Among 660,000 or so distinct CDR3 sequences listed, around 21% were seen once. The sample comprised blood. These TCRs come from a man between 25 and 39 years old with Graves' ophthalmopathy. Each CDR3 is given with its conserved first and last residue. Each record gives: V gene, D gene, clone size, J gene, CDR3 DNA, CDR3 protein. D genes are given only for firm matches. Clone size is given for some rows only: seen once, a few or many times, or a class if the clone is expanded.

V gene: TRBV7-2; D gene: TRBD2; clone size: many; J gene: TRBJ2-3; CDR3 DNA: TGTGCCAGCAGCAAAAGCGGGATTCAGGATACGCAGTATTTT; CDR3 protein: CASSKSGIQDTQYF
V gene: TRBV12-5; D gene: TRBD1; clone size: many; J gene: TRBJ1-5; CDR3 DNA: TGTGCTAGTGGTTCCCGACAGGGCGGCAATCAGCCCCAGCATTTT; CDR3 protein: CASGSRQGGNQPQHF
V gene: TRBV30; D gene: -; clone size: many; J gene: TRBJ2-3; CDR3 DNA: TGTGCCTGGAGTCCCAGGACAGCGAGCACAGATACGCAGTATTTT; CDR3 protein: CAWSPRTASTDTQYF
V gene: TRBV7-6; D gene: -; clone size: many; J gene: TRBJ1-2; CDR3 DNA: TGTGCCAGCAGCTCCGATCGTGGAGTTGGCTACACCTTC; CDR3 protein: CASSSDRGVGYTF
V gene: TRBV30; D gene: -; clone size: -; J gene: TRBJ2-7; CDR3 DNA: TGTGCCTGGAGACTAGCTTCCCGGGGCGAGCAGTACTTC; CDR3 protein: CAWRLASRGEQYF
V gene: TRBV30; D gene: -; clone size: few; J gene: TRBJ1-6; CDR3 DNA: TGTGCCTGGAGTGCAGGGGACACCTCAAGATCACCCCTCCACTTT; CDR3 protein: CAWSAGDTSRSPLHF
V gene: TRBV5-6; D gene: -; clone size: few; J gene: TRBJ2-2; CDR3 DNA: TGTGCCAGCATGGATCCGAACACCGGGGAGCTGTTTTTT; CDR3 protein: CASMDPNTGELFF
V gene: TRBV9; D gene: -; clone size: many; J gene: TRBJ2-1; CDR3 DNA: TGTGCCAGCAGCGAGCATGGGGCAGGGAACAATGAGCAGTTCTTC; CDR3 protein: CASSEHGAGNNEQFF
V gene: TRBV4-1; D gene: -; clone size: -; J gene: TRBJ2-7; CDR3 DNA: TGCGCCAGCGGCCAGTCATGGGACACGACCTACGAGCAGTACTTC; CDR3 protein: CASGQSWDTTYEQYF
V gene: TRBV30; D gene: -; clone size: -; J gene: TRBJ2-1; CDR3 DNA: TGTGCCTGGAGTCTCCTGAACAATGAGCAGTTCTTC; CDR3 protein: CAWSLLNNEQFF
V gene: TRBV2; D gene: TRBD2; clone size: -; J gene: TRBJ2-7; CDR3 DNA: TGTGCCAGCAGCTCTACATTAGCGGGCCGGAGCGAGCAGTACTTC; CDR3 protein: CASSSTLAGRSEQYF
V gene: TRBV2; D gene: -; clone size: -; J gene: TRBJ2-4; CDR3 DNA: TGTGCCAGCAGTGAAGGCCGAGATGGGGCCAAAAACATTCAGTACTTC; CDR3 protein: CASSEGRDGAKNIQYF
V gene: TRBV6-1; D gene: -; clone size: -; J gene: TRBJ2-7; CDR3 DNA: TGTGCCAGCAGTGAAGGCCAGGGAGAGATATACGAGCAGTACTTC; CDR3 protein: CASSEGQGEIYEQYF
V gene: TRBV12-3/TRBV12-4; D gene: -; clone size: -; J gene: TRBJ2-5; CDR3 DNA: TGTGCCAGCAGGCCGGGTTACCAAGAGACCCAGTACTTC; CDR3 protein: CASRPGYQETQYF
V gene: TRBV6-2/TRBV6-3; D gene: -; clone size: -; J gene: TRBJ2-7; CDR3 DNA: TGTGCCAGCAGTTCCGGATACGGAGATTACAAGCAGTACTTC; CDR3 protein: CASSSGYGDYKQYF
V gene: TRBV14; D gene: -; clone size: -; J gene: TRBJ2-1; CDR3 DNA: TGTGCCAGCAGCCAAGTAACGGGGGAAGAATCCTACAATGAGCAGTTCTTC; CDR3 protein: CASSQVTGEESYNEQFF
V gene: TRBV4-2; D gene: -; clone size: few; J gene: TRBJ2-7; CDR3 DNA: TGTGCCAGCAGCGTGGGGCGGGGCTTCTACGAGCAGTACTTC; CDR3 protein: CASSVGRGFYEQYF
V gene: TRBV12-3/TRBV12-4; D gene: TRBD2; clone size: many; J gene: TRBJ2-3; CDR3 DNA: TGTGCCAGCTTCCGACTAGCGGTTCCTACAGATACGCAGTATTTT; CDR3 protein: CASFRLAVPTDTQYF
V gene: TRBV2; D gene: TRBD1; clone size: few; J gene: TRBJ2-2; CDR3 DNA: TGTGCGGTCGGACAGGGGAACACCGGGGAGCTGTTTTTT; CDR3 protein: CAVGQGNTGELFF
V gene: TRBV20-1; D gene: -; clone size: few; J gene: TRBJ1-1; CDR3 DNA: TGCAGTGCTAACGTGGGGGCTGAAGCTTTCTTT; CDR3 protein: CSANVGAEAFF
V gene: TRBV4-1; D gene: TRBD1; clone size: few; J gene: TRBJ1-5; CDR3 DNA: TGCGCCAGCAGCCCTGGACAGGGGGCGGTCAATCAGCCCCAGCATTTT; CDR3 protein: CASSPGQGAVNQPQHF
V gene: TRBV6-1; D gene: TRBD1; clone size: many; J gene: TRBJ2-7; CDR3 DNA: TGTGCCAGCAGTTTACAGGGGGCGCAGGACGAGCAGTACTTC; CDR3 protein: CASSLQGAQDEQYF
V gene: TRBV6-1; D gene: -; clone size: -; J gene: TRBJ1-5; CDR3 DNA: TGTGCCAGCAGTGGGTCCGGCAGAATTCGTCAGCCCCAGCATTTT; CDR3 protein: CASSGSGRIRQPQHF
V gene: TRBV4-1; D gene: TRBD1; clone size: few; J gene: TRBJ1-3; CDR3 DNA: TGCGCCAGCAGCCAAAGCTACAGGGGGCCTATTCTCTCTGGAAACACCATATATTTT; CDR3 protein: CASSQSYRGPILSGNTIYF
V gene: TRBV2; D gene: -; clone size: many; J gene: TRBJ2-3; CDR3 DNA: TGTGCCAGCAGGCCGGGAACCATGACCACAGATACGCAGTATTTT; CDR3 protein: CASRPGTMTTDTQYF
V gene: TRBV3-1; D gene: TRBD1; clone size: many; J gene: TRBJ1-2; CDR3 DNA: TGTGCCAGCAGCCGAGCAGGGGGCCCCGGCTACACCTTC; CDR3 protein: CASSRAGGPGYTF
V gene: TRBV2; D gene: -; clone size: many; J gene: TRBJ1-1; CDR3 DNA: TGTGCCAGCACCTACAGGGAGAGCACTGAAGCTTTCTTT; CDR3 protein: CASTYRESTEAFF
V gene: TRBV9; D gene: -; clone size: -; J gene: TRBJ2-1; CDR3 DNA: TGTGCCAGCAGCGTCCAAGGCGGGACTTCCTACAATGAGCAGTTCTTC; CDR3 protein: CASSVQGGTSYNEQFF
V gene: TRBV12-3/TRBV12-4; D gene: -; clone size: -; J gene: TRBJ1-5; CDR3 DNA: TGTGCCAGCAGCCCTCCCGGGGCGGGTCAGCCCCAGCATTTT; CDR3 protein: CASSPPGAGQPQHF
V gene: TRBV4-3; D gene: TRBD1; clone size: few; J gene: TRBJ2-2; CDR3 DNA: TGCGCCAGCAGCCAAGGACCCGGGACAGGGGGCCACACCGGGGAGCTTTTTTTT; CDR3 protein: CASSQGPGTGGHTGELFF
V gene: TRBV11-2; D gene: TRBD2; clone size: many; J gene: TRBJ2-2; CDR3 DNA: TGTGCCAGCAGCTCCCGGGGAGGGGCGAACACCGGGGAGCTGTTTTTT; CDR3 protein: CASSSRGGANTGELFF
V gene: TRBV7-9; D gene: -; clone size: -; J gene: TRBJ2-3; CDR3 DNA: TGTGCCAGCACCCTATACACGGAAACAGATACGCAGTATTTT; CDR3 protein: CASTLYTETDTQYF
V gene: TRBV20-1; D gene: -; clone size: many; J gene: TRBJ1-1; CDR3 DNA: TGCAGTGCTAGTGAGTGGGCAGGGAACACTGAAGCTTTCTTT; CDR3 protein: CSASEWAGNTEAFF
V gene: TRBV20-1; D gene: TRBD1; clone size: few; J gene: TRBJ1-5; CDR3 DNA: TGCAGTGCTAGACCAAGTCCCGGGACAGGGGGCTCGGCGCCCCAGCATTTT; CDR3 protein: CSARPSPGTGGSAPQHF
V gene: TRBV24-1; D gene: TRBD2; clone size: -; J gene: TRBJ2-1; CDR3 DNA: TGTGCCACCAGTAAAAGAGCGGGAGGGTATGAGCAGTTCTTC; CDR3 protein: CATSKRAGGYEQFF
V gene: TRBV15; D gene: TRBD1; clone size: many; J gene: TRBJ1-1; CDR3 DNA: TGTGCCACCAGCCTCGACAGGGGTACTGAAGCTTTCTTT; CDR3 protein: CATSLDRGTEAFF
V gene: TRBV9; D gene: -; clone size: -; J gene: TRBJ1-5; CDR3 DNA: TGTGCCAGCAGCGCGACGGGGTATGGTCAGCCCCAGCATTTT; CDR3 protein: CASSATGYGQPQHF
V gene: TRBV6-5; D gene: -; clone size: -; J gene: TRBJ2-4; CDR3 DNA: TGTGCCAGCAGTTCTCCGGGACCCAAAAACATTCAGTACTTC; CDR3 protein: CASSSPGPKNIQYF
V gene: TRBV19; D gene: -; clone size: -; J gene: TRBJ1-5; CDR3 DNA: TGTGCCAGTGAGACAGAAAATAGCAATCAGCCCCAGCATTTT; CDR3 protein: CASETENSNQPQHF
V gene: TRBV4-2; D gene: TRBD2; clone size: -; J gene: TRBJ2-1; CDR3 DNA: TGTGTCAGCAGCCAGTTAGCGGGAGTAAACAATGAGCAGTTCTTC; CDR3 protein: CVSSQLAGVNNEQFF
V gene: TRBV5-6; D gene: -; clone size: -; J gene: TRBJ2-7; CDR3 DNA: TGTGCCAGCAACAGACTAATTCGAAGAGAGCAGTACTTC; CDR3 protein: CASNRLIRREQYF
V gene: TRBV7-2; D gene: TRBD1; clone size: -; J gene: TRBJ2-3; CDR3 DNA: TGTGCCGCCAGGGACAGGGTTTCGACAGATACGCAGTATTTT; CDR3 protein: CAARDRVSTDTQYF
V gene: TRBV9; D gene: -; clone size: -; J gene: TRBJ2-1; CDR3 DNA: TGTGCCAGCAGCGGGGCGATTCGCAGAGACAATGAGCAGTTCTTC; CDR3 protein: CASSGAIRRDNEQFF
V gene: TRBV7-9; D gene: -; clone size: few; J gene: TRBJ1-6; CDR3 DNA: TGTGCCAGCAGCTTGGGACGGATTAATTCACCCCTCCACTTT; CDR3 protein: CASSLGRINSPLHF
V gene: TRBV6-1; D gene: -; clone size: few; J gene: TRBJ1-6; CDR3 DNA: TGTGCCAGCAGGTTGACAGACGGTAATTCACCCCTCCACTTT; CDR3 protein: CASRLTDGNSPLHF
V gene: TRBV7-2; D gene: -; clone size: few; J gene: TRBJ1-2; CDR3 DNA: TGTGCCAGCAGCAAGGACCTCTATGGCTACACCTTC; CDR3 protein: CASSKDLYGYTF
V gene: TRBV30; D gene: TRBD2; clone size: few; J gene: TRBJ2-7; CDR3 DNA: TGTGCCTGGAGTCCGGGAGCTAGCGGGAGCCACGAGCAGTACTTC; CDR3 protein: CAWSPGASGSHEQYF
V gene: TRBV27; D gene: -; clone size: -; J gene: TRBJ1-5; CDR3 DNA: TGTGCCAGCAGTCCGTTTAGAGCGAGCAATCAGCCCCAGCATTTT; CDR3 protein: CASSPFRASNQPQHF
V gene: TRBV7-9; D gene: -; clone size: few; J gene: TRBJ1-4; CDR3 DNA: TGTGCCAGCAGCCTCCCGGCCGTCGGTGCAACTAATGAAAAACTGTTTTTT; CDR3 protein: CASSLPAVGATNEKLFF
V gene: TRBV19; D gene: -; clone size: -; J gene: TRBJ1-2; CDR3 DNA: TGTGCCAGCCGAAGGGAGGCGGGGGCATTGGGCTATGGCTACACCTTC; CDR3 protein: CASRREAGALGYGYTF
V gene: TRBV4-1; D gene: -; clone size: -; J gene: TRBJ2-5; CDR3 DNA: TGCGCCAGCAGCCCTACCCTGGACAGACGCGCGACCCAGTACTTC; CDR3 protein: CASSPTLDRRATQYF
V gene: TRBV7-2; D gene: -; clone size: few; J gene: TRBJ2-2; CDR3 DNA: TGTGCCAGCAGTTCAATTAGTCCCCCCATCACCGGGGAGCTGTTTTTT; CDR3 protein: CASSSISPPITGELFF
V gene: TRBV7-3; D gene: TRBD1; clone size: -; J gene: TRBJ2-7; CDR3 DNA: TGTGCCAGCAGCTTAACGAGCAGGGGGCGTGCTTCGGAGCAGTACTTC; CDR3 protein: CASSLTSRGRASEQYF